Listed below are T cell receptor beta chains from one sample, sequenced in a study of T cell repertoires in cytomegalovirus infection. One entry per CDR3 protein, called by TCRdb with MiXCR from the reads. The sample records roughly 140,000 distinct CDR3 sequences, around a quarter being singletons. The sequencing input was PBMCs. All receptors come from a human donor in good health (CMV status not recorded). Some clones in this sample may be carry-over from other donors' samples. CDR3s include the opening cysteine and the closing phenylalanine or tryptophan. D genes are given only for firm matches. For some rows the clone size is stated as once, few or many, or as a class when expanded; others skip it.

J | V | size | D | CDR3 | DNA
TRBJ2-7 | TRBV20-1 | few | TRBD2 | CSAGLAASYEQYF | TGCAGTGCTGGACTAGCGGCCTCCTACGAGCAGTACTTC
TRBJ1-1 | TRBV18 | few | . | CASSPMDTNTEAFF | TGTGCCAGCTCACCGATGGATACGAACACTGAAGCTTTCTTT
TRBJ2-7 | TRBV12-3/TRBV12-4 | many | TRBD2 | CASSPDILSGGVYEQYF | TGTGCCAGCAGTCCCGACATTCTTAGCGGGGGAGTCTACGAGCAGTACTTC
TRBJ2-1 | TRBV7-2 | many | TRBD2 | CASSRGGASGGNEQFF | TGTGCCAGCAGCCGAGGGGGGGCTAGCGGGGGCAATGAGCAGTTCTTC
TRBJ1-3 | TRBV11-2 | few | . | CASSLLQANSGNTIYF | TGTGCCAGCAGCTTACTACAGGCCAACTCTGGAAACACCATATATTTT
TRBJ1-1 | TRBV29-1 | many | TRBD1 | CSVAGQGVTEAFF | TGCAGCGTTGCAGGACAGGGGGTCACTGAAGCTTTCTTT
TRBJ2-1 | TRBV7-3 | many | TRBD2 | CASSSGSASGMDNEQFF | TGTGCCAGCAGCTCCGGATCAGCTAGCGGGATGGACAATGAGCAGTTCTTC
TRBJ1-5 | TRBV7-3 | many | . | CASSPDNSNQPQHF | TGTGCCAGCAGCCCAGATAATAGCAATCAGCCCCAGCATTTT
TRBJ2-3 | TRBV7-8 | many | . | CASSTPGASQTSTDTQYF | TGTGCCAGCAGCACCCCCGGGGCTAGCCAAACTAGCACAGATACGCAGTATTTT
TRBJ1-5 | TRBV15 | few | . | CATSRDPLSNQPQHF | TGTGCCACCAGCAGAGATCCCTTGAGCAATCAGCCCCAGCATTTT
TRBJ1-5 | TRBV20-1 | . | . | CSASLTAYSNQPQHF | TGCAGTGCTTCCTTGACGGCTTATAGCAATCAGCCCCAGCATTTT
TRBJ2-5 | TRBV7-6 | many | TRBD2 | CASSLLAGEETQYF | TGTGCCAGCAGCTTACTGGCGGGAGAAGAGACCCAGTACTTC
TRBJ2-3 | TRBV28 | . | . | CASSLFSPDTQYF | TGTGCCAGCAGTTTATTTAGCCCGGATACGCAGTATTTT
TRBJ2-1 | TRBV2 | . | TRBD2 | CASSEAGGINDQFF | TGTGCCAGCAGTGAGGCGGGAGGAATCAATGATCAGTTCTTC
TRBJ1-4 | TRBV20-1 | . | . | CSVGGPWGGLNEKLFF | TGCAGTGTCGGGGGCCCATGGGGGGGGCTGAATGAAAAACTGTTTTTT
TRBJ2-1 | TRBV5-6 | . | TRBD2 | CASSLGTSGVNEQFF | TGTGCCAGCAGCTTGGGTACTAGCGGAGTAAATGAGCAGTTCTTC
TRBJ2-1 | TRBV30 | . | . | CAWSRSWSYNEQFF | TGTGCCTGGAGTCGTAGCTGGTCCTACAATGAGCAGTTCTTC
TRBJ2-7 | TRBV7-9 | . | . | CASSSGGRGEQYF | TGTGCCAGCAGCTCTGGGGGGCGAGGGGAGCAGTACTTC
TRBJ1-3 | TRBV28 | many | TRBD1 | CASSPAGTGDSGNTIYF | TGTGCCAGCAGTCCCGCCGGGACAGGCGACTCTGGAAACACCATATATTTT
TRBJ2-7 | TRBV6-2/TRBV6-3 | . | . | CASSRLETFLSRDYEQYF | TGTGCCAGCAGTCGACTAGAAACCTTCCTATCCCGGGACTACGAGCAGTACTTC
TRBJ2-5 | TRBV29-1 | . | . | CSAVNQETQYF | TGCAGCGCCGTTAACCAAGAGACCCAGTACTTC
TRBJ2-1 | TRBV27 | few | TRBD2 | CASTFGAGFPYNEQFF | TGTGCCAGCACCTTCGGAGCGGGATTCCCCTACAATGAGCAGTTCTTC
TRBJ2-7 | TRBV28 | few | . | CASSLDWTDYEQYF | TGTGCCAGCAGTTTAGATTGGACTGACTACGAGCAGTACTTC
TRBJ2-1 | TRBV28 | once | . | CASSSYTGQRGRNEQFF | TGTGCCAGCAGTAGTTATACAGGACAGCGAGGGAGGAATGAGCAGTTCTTC
TRBJ2-2 | TRBV7-2 | many | . | CASSLRGAAGELFF | TGTGCCAGCAGCTTGAGAGGAGCGGCCGGGGAGCTGTTTTTT
TRBJ2-5 | TRBV7-9 | few | . | CASSIAGSRETQYF | TGTGCCAGCAGCATTGCGGGGAGCAGGGAGACCCAGTACTTC
TRBJ1-2 | TRBV4-1 | few | . | CASSHGGLGYTF | TGCGCCAGCAGCCATGGGGGACTAGGCTACACCTTC
TRBJ2-7 | TRBV20-1 | . | . | CSVHPGGLDEQYF | TGCAGTGTCCACCCCGGGGGCTTGGACGAGCAGTACTTC
TRBJ2-2 | TRBV14 | . | . | CASSPRPGVNTGELFF | TGTGCCAGCTCCCCCCGCCCGGGGGTGAACACCGGGGAGCTGTTTTTT
TRBJ1-5 | TRBV27 | few | . | CASGTSNQPQHF | TGTGCCAGCGGCACTAGCAATCAGCCCCAGCATTTT
TRBJ2-1 | TRBV19 | few | . | CANSIGPQLGVDNEQFF | TGTGCCAATAGTATCGGCCCCCAACTAGGGGTCGACAATGAGCAGTTCTTC
TRBJ2-1 | TRBV30 | . | . | CAWRGLAYNEQFF | TGTGCCTGGAGGGGCTTGGCCTACAATGAGCAGTTCTTC
TRBJ1-1 | TRBV6-2/TRBV6-3 | . | TRBD1 | CASTVPGTGPWTTEAFF | TGTGCCAGCACCGTCCCCGGGACAGGGCCCTGGACCACTGAAGCTTTCTTT
TRBJ1-5 | TRBV24-1 | . | . | CATSDQRRIAKNQPQHF | TGTGCCACCAGTGACCAAAGACGGATCGCCAAAAATCAGCCCCAGCATTTT
TRBJ2-3 | TRBV6-1 | . | TRBD2 | CASGTGTSPDTQYF | TGTGCCAGCGGCACCGGGACTAGTCCAGATACGCAGTATTTT
TRBJ2-1 | TRBV9 | . | . | CASSGGAGYNEQFF | TGTGCCAGCAGCGGGGGAGCGGGCTACAATGAGCAGTTCTTC
TRBJ2-5 | TRBV7-9 | . | TRBD2 | CASSLARRERGETQYF | TGTGCCAGCAGCTTAGCAAGGCGGGAGCGTGGAGAGACCCAGTACTTC
TRBJ1-5 | TRBV5-5 | few | . | CASSLGVGAQPQHF | TGTGCCAGCAGCTTGGGCGTGGGGGCCCAGCCCCAGCATTTT
TRBJ1-1 | TRBV7-2 | . | . | CASSLGVGKAFF | TGTGCCAGCAGCTTAGGTGTAGGGAAGGCTTTCTTT
TRBJ2-7 | TRBV28 | few | . | CATVRGPYYEQYF | TGTGCCACCGTAAGGGGACCTTACTACGAGCAGTACTTC
TRBJ2-7 | TRBV7-2 | many | TRBD1 | CASSFRDRTYEQYF | TGTGCCAGCAGCTTCCGGGACAGGACCTACGAGCAGTACTTC
TRBJ2-3 | TRBV6-2/TRBV6-3 | . | . | CASELPSNRRGSTDTQYF | TGTGCCAGCGAGTTGCCCTCCAACCGTAGAGGCAGCACAGATACGCAGTATTTT
TRBJ1-3 | TRBV7-2 | many | . | CASSLQGNTIYF | TGTGCCAGCAGCTTACAGGGAAACACCATATATTTT
TRBJ2-7 | TRBV7-8 | many | TRBD1 | CASSLVAGGPLEQYF | TGTGCCAGCAGCTTAGTGGCAGGGGGACCCTTGGAGCAGTACTTC
TRBJ2-1 | TRBV28 | . | . | CASGSRNEQFF | TGTGCCAGCGGATCCAGGAATGAGCAGTTCTTC
TRBJ1-2 | TRBV12-3/TRBV12-4 | . | . | CASKLGVGYTF | TGTGCCAGCAAACTAGGGGTCGGCTACACCTTC
TRBJ2-5 | TRBV12-3/TRBV12-4 | many | . | CASSPIWASEETQYF | TGTGCCAGCAGTCCCATCTGGGCTAGCGAAGAGACCCAGTACTTC
TRBJ2-1 | TRBV18 | . | . | CASSPRAGGNSYNEQFF | TGTGCCAGCTCACCACGGGCTGGGGGCAACTCCTACAATGAGCAGTTCTTC